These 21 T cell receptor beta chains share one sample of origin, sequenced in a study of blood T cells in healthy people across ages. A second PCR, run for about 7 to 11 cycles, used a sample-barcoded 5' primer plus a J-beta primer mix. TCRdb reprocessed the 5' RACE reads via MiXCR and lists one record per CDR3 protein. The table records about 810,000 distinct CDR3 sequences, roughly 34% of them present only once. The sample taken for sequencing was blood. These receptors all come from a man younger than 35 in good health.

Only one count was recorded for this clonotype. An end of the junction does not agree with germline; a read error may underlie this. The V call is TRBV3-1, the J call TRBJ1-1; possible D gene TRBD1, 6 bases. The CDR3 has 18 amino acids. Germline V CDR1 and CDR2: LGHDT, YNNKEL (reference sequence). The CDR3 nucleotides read TGTGCCAGCAGCCCTAAATTCGAGGCAGGGGTGCGGCGCACTAAAGCTTTCTTT. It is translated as CASSPKFEAGVRRTKAFF.

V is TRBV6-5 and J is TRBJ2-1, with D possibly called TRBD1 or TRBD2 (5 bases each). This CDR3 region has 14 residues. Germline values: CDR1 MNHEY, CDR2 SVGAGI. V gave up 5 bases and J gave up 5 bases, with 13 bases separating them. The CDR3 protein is CASSPTGRHNEQFF. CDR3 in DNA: TGTGCCAGCAGTCCTACGGGGCGCCACAATGAGCAGTTCTTC.

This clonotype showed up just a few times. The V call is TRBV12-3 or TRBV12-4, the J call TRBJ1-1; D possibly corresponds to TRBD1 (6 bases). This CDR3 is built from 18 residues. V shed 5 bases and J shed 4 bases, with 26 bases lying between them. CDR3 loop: CASSPRTGALFRSTEAFF. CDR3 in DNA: TGTGCCAGCAGTCCTCGGACGGGGGCACTGTTTAGGAGCACTGAAGCTTTCTTT.

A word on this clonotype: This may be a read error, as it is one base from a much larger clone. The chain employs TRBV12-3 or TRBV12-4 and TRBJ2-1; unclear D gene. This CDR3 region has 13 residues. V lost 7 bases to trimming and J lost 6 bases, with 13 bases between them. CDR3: CASTPTLSNEQFF. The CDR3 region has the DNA TGTGCCAGCACACCGACTTTAAGCAATGAGCAGTTCTTC.

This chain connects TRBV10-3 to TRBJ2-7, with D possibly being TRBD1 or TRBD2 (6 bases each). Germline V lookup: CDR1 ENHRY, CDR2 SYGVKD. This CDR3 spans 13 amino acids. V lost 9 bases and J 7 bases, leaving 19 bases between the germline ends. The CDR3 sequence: CAIWTKGDNEQYF. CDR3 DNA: TGTGCCATTTGGACTAAGGGGGACAATGAGCAGTACTTC.

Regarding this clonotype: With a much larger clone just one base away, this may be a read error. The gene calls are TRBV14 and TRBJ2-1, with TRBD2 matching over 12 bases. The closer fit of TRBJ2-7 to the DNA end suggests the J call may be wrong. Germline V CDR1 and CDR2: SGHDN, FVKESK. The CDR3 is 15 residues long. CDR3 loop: CASSITSGGPSEQYF. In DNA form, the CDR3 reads TGTGCCAGCAGCATAACTAGCGGGGGGCCCTCTGAGCAGTACTTC.

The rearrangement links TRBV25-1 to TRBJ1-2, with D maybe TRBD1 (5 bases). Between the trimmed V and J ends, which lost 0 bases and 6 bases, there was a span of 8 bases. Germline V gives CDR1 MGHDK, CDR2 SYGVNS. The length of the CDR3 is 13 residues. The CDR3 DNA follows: TGTGCCAGCAGTGAATACAGGGTCCATGGCTACACCTTC. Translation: CASSEYRVHGYTF.

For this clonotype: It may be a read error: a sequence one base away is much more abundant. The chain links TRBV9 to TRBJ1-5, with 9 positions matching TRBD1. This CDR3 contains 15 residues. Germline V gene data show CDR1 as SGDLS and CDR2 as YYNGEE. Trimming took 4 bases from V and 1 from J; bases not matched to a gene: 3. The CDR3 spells CASSITGGSNQPQHF. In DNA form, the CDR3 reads TGTGCCAGCAGCATTACAGGGGGCAGCAATCAGCCCCAGCATTTT.

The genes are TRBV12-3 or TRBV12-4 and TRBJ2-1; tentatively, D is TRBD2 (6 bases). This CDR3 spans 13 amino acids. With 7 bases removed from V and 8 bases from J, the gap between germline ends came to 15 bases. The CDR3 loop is CASTPRTGDEQFF. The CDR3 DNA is TGTGCCAGCACCCCTAGAACGGGAGATGAGCAGTTCTTC.

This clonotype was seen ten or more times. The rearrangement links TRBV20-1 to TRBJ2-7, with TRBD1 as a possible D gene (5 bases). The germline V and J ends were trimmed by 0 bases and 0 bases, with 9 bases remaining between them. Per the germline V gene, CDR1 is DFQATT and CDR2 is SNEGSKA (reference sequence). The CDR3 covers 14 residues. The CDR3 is CSARDLDSSYEQYF. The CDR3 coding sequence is TGCAGTGCTAGAGATCTCGACAGCTCCTACGAGCAGTACTTC.

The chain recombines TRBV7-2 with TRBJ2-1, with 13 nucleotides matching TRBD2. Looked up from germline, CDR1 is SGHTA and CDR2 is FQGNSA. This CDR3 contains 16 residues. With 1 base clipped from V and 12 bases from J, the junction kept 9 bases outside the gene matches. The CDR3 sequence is CASSLELAGGLMSQFF. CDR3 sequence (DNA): TGTGCCAGCAGCTTAGAACTAGCGGGGGGGCTCATGTCGCAGTTCTTC.

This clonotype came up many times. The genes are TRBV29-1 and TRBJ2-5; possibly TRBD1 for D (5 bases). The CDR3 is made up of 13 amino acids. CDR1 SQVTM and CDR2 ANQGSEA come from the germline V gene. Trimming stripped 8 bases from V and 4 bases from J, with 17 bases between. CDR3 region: CSSTVGVAETQYF. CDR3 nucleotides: TGCAGCTCGACAGTAGGGGTGGCAGAGACCCAGTACTTC.

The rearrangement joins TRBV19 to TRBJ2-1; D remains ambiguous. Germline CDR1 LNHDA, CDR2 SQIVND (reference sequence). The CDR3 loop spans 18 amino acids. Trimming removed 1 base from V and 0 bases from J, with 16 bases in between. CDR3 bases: TGTGCCAGTAGTATAGTTGGTATGAGACTTGGCTCCTACAATGAGCAGTTCTTC. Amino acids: CASSIVGMRLGSYNEQFF.

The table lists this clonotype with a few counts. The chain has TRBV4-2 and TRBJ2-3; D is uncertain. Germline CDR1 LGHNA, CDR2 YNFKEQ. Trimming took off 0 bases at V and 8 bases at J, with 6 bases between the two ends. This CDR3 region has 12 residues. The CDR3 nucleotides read TGTGCCAGCAGCCAAGAGTTTAGTACGCAGTATTTT. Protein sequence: CASSQEFSTQYF.

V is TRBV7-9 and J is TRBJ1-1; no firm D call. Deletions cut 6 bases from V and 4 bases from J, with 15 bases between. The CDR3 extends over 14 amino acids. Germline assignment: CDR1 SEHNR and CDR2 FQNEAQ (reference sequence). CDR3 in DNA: TGTGCCAGCAGACCCAAGGAGGGTGGCACTGAAGCTTTCTTT. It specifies CASRPKEGGTEAFF.

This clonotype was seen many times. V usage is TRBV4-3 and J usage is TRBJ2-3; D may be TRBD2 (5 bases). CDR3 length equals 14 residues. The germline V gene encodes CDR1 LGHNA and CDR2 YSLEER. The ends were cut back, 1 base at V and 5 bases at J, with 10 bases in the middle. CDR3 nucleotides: TGCGCCAGCAGCCAAGGGACTCTAAAAGATACGCAGTATTTT. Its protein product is CASSQGTLKDTQYF.

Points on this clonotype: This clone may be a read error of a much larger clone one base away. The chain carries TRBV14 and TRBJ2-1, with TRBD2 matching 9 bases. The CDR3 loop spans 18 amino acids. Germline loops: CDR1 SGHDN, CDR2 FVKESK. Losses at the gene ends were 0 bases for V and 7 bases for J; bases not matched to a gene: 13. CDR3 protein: CASSQEDGRGGAGNEQFF. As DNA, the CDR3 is TGTGCCAGCAGCCAAGAAGATGGGCGCGGGGGGGCTGGTAATGAGCAGTTCTTC.

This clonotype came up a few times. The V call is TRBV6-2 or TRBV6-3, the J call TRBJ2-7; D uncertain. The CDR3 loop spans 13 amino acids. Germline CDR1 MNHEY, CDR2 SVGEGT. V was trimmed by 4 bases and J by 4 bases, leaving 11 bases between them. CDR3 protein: CASSLAALYEQYF. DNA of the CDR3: TGTGCCAGCAGTTTGGCAGCCTTATACGAGCAGTACTTC.

The CDR3 sequence: CASSPTAWGGYTF. CDR3 bases: TGTGCCAGCAGCCCGACAGCCTGGGGAGGCTACACCTTC. The rearrangement links TRBV6-5 to TRBJ1-2; D might be TRBD1 (5 bases). The CDR3 runs to 13 residues. Trimming removed 6 bases from V and 8 bases from J, with 16 bases in between. Germline assignment: CDR1 MNHEY and CDR2 SVGAGI.

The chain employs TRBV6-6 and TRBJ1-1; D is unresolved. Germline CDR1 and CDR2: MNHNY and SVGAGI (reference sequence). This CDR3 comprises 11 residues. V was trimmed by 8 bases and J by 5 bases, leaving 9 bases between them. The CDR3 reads CASVSGTEAFF. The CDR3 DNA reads TGTGCCAGCGTAAGCGGGACTGAAGCTTTCTTT.

The CDR3 DNA is TGTGCCAGCAGCTTAGGAGGCGGGGCGGGCTATGGCTACACCTTC. Amino acids: CASSLGGGAGYGYTF. V usage is TRBV7-9 and J usage is TRBJ1-2, with D possibly TRBD1 on 5 matching bases. V shed 1 base and J shed 4 bases, with 13 bases lying between them. There are 15 residues in the CDR3. The germline V gene has CDR1 SEHNR and CDR2 FQNEAQ (reference sequence).